These T cell receptor beta chains were read from a single sample in a study of Ad26.COV2.S vaccination and SARS-CoV-2 variants. This table comes from immunoSEQ multiplex PCR, and its TCRdb copy is limited to in-frame clones, with some not included. The top ten clones hold 3.9% of a sample with about 350,000 clones, approximately 90% of them seen once. The sequencing used peripheral blood, collected after recovery from COVID-19. These receptors came from a human donor who had recovered from COVID-19. The CDR3 runs from the conserved cysteine through the conserved F or W. Fields, in order: clone size, J gene, V gene, D gene, CDR3 protein, CDR3 DNA. A D gene is named only where the DNA matches it firmly. A row's size may be missing; if present it is once, few, many or a size class.

NA TRBJ2-3 TRBV4-2 TRBD2 CASSPGGAGVIITQYF TGTGCCAGCAGCCCTGGGGGAGCGGGGGTGATCATTACGCAGTATTTT
NA TRBJ1-1 TRBV6-5 NA CASSYDTLGTEAFF TGTGCCAGCAGTTACGACACCCTGGGCACTGAAGCTTTCTTT
NA TRBJ1-3 TRBV7-2 NA CASSPQGGGSGNTIYF TGTGCCAGCAGCCCCCAGGGAGGCGGCTCTGGAAACACCATATATTTT
NA TRBJ2-7 TRBV2 TRBD1 CASKLGQLSSYEQYF TGTGCCAGTAAACTGGGACAGCTAAGCTCCTACGAGCAGTACTTC
NA TRBJ1-3 TRBV29-1 NA CSVGLTSGNTIYF TGCAGCGTTGGGCTCACCTCTGGAAACACCATATATTTT
NA TRBJ1-2 TRBV27 TRBD1 CASSVRDRGSNGYTF TGTGCCAGCAGCGTTCGGGACAGGGGGAGTAATGGCTACACCTTC
NA TRBJ1-2 TRBV18 TRBD1 CASSLGTAYGYTF TGTGCCAGCTCACTTGGGACAGCCTATGGCTACACCTTC
once TRBJ2-1 TRBV5-6 NA CASSLRVLHQFF TGTGCCAGCAGCCTGCGGGTCCTACACCAGTTCTTC
once TRBJ2-7 TRBV18 TRBD1 CASSPRDSAYEQYF TGTGCCAGCTCACCTCGGGACAGTGCCTACGAGCAGTACTTC
NA TRBJ2-3 TRBV11-2 NA CASSLTGLSTDTQYF TGTGCCAGCAGCTTAACCGGACTTAGCACAGATACGCAGTATTTT
NA TRBJ1-2 TRBV7-9 TRBD1 CASSLDGTGIYYGYTF TGTGCCAGCAGCTTAGACGGGACAGGGATATACTATGGCTACACCTTC
NA TRBJ2-5 TRBV7-2 NA CASSLDTSQETQYF TGTGCCAGCAGCTTAGATACGTCTCAAGAGACCCAGTACTTC
NA TRBJ1-1 TRBV14 TRBD1 CASSLTGGRLLTEAFF TGTGCTAGCAGCCTCACAGGGGGCAGGCTGCTCACTGAAGCTTTCTTT
NA TRBJ1-1 TRBV7-9 NA CASSLELGGILVAFF TGTGCCAGCAGCTTAGAATTGGGGGGAATTCTAGTTGCTTTCTTT
NA TRBJ2-1 TRBV6-2/TRBV6-3 NA CASSYGLGQFF TGTGCCAGCAGTTACGGGCTTGGGCAGTTCTTC
NA TRBJ1-1 TRBV9 NA CASSVVGLNTEAFF TGTGCCAGCAGCGTAGTCGGCCTGAACACTGAAGCTTTCTTT
NA TRBJ2-3 TRBV9 NA CASSDRAFGADTQYF TGTGCCAGCAGCGACCGGGCCTTTGGGGCGGATACGCAGTATTTT
NA TRBJ2-2 TRBV9 TRBD1 CASSPVEGAPSGELFF TGTGCCAGCAGCCCCGTTGAGGGGGCGCCGTCCGGGGAGCTGTTTTTT
NA TRBJ1-2 TRBV3-1/TRBV3-2 NA CASSQYDYGYTF TGTGCCAGCAGCCAATACGACTATGGCTACACCTTC
NA TRBJ2-7 TRBV20-1 NA CSARASYEQYF TGCAGTGCTAGAGCCTCCTACGAGCAGTACTTC
NA TRBJ1-2 TRBV5-4 NA CASSLGGASNYGYTF TGTGCCAGCAGCTTGGGAGGGGCCTCTAACTATGGCTACACCTTC
NA TRBJ2-4 TRBV12-3/TRBV12-4 NA CASSPKNIQYF TGTGCCAGCAGTCCAAAAAACATTCAGTACTTC